This T cell receptor beta chain stems from a study of shared clonotypes between healthy human individuals. In the study overall: Sampling drew on donors who were two women and a few men aged 18 to 49.

V lost 5 bases to trimming and J lost 0 bases, with 11 bases between them. CDR3 length: 14 residues. Germline lookup yields CDR1 MNHEY and CDR2 SMNVEV (reference sequence). Naive CD8 cells lacked CD45RO and underwent positive selection for CCR7, leaving out terminally differentiated effector memory CD45RA+ cells. Donation came from healthy HIV-negative adults that had no recent acute infections or vaccinations. Sorted-subset replicate PCRs used approximately 190 ng of genomic DNA. This amount corresponded to some 30,000 T cell genomes. Clones were sequenced by immunoSEQ multiplex PCR, and TCRdb holds only the in-frame ones, with some missing. Of about 590,000 clones in the sample, around 95% were seen once. Comments on this clone: The target antigen is unknown.

Whole-study findings and limits: Among a few donors, about 5% of naive CD4 clonotypes were found in common.

This chain links TRBV27 with TRBJ2-7; D is uncertain. Material for sequencing was naive CD8+ T cells sorted from blood. The clonotype comes from a woman aged 30 to 39 in good health. CDR3 sequence (DNA): TGTGCCAGCAGTAGTCGCTTGAGCTCCTACGAGCAGTACTTC. Translating gives CASSSRLSSYEQYF.